What follows are 20 T cell receptor beta chains derived from one specimen sequenced in a study of shared clonotypes between healthy human individuals. The method was immunoSEQ multiplex PCR; TCRdb's version includes in-frame clones alone and lacks a portion of them. Seen here are about a million clones, roughly 77% observed once, and the top ten hold 0.85% to 1%. The specimen was memory CD4+ T cells from PBMCs. The subset denotes: CD45RA-negative fraction. These receptors all come from a man younger than 30 in good health. Some clones in this sample may be carry-over from other donors' samples.

This clone has more than one count but fewer than ten. The CDR3 protein is CASSSPSEGARTLNTEAFF. CDR3 bases: TGTGCCAGCAGCTCACCGAGTGAGGGGGCGCGGACCCTAAACACTGAAGCTTTCTTT. This chain uses TRBV7-9 with TRBJ1-1, with 7 positions matching TRBD1. This CDR3 has 19 residues. The germline CDR1 and CDR2 sequences are SEHNR and FQNEAQ (reference sequence). Germline trimming cut 4 bases from V and 2 bases from J; bases unmatched to any gene: 19.

This sequence joins TRBV7-2 and TRBJ2-3, with D unresolved. Trimming removed 2 bases from V and 1 base from J, with 10 bases in between. This CDR3 is 15 amino acids long. Per the germline V gene, CDR1 is SGHTA and CDR2 is FQGNSA. The CDR3 region has the DNA TGTGCCAGCAGCTTAAAGGTGCAGGGCACAGATACGCAGTATTTT. It yields the protein CASSLKVQGTDTQYF.

This chain connects TRBV6-1 to TRBJ2-2; D not resolved. The length of the CDR3 is 13 residues. Germline lookup yields CDR1 MNHNS and CDR2 SASEGT. The V gene lost 4 bases and the J gene lost 1 base, with 4 bases spanning the gap. The chain's CDR3 is CASSVGNTGELFF. For the CDR3, the DNA is TGTGCCAGCAGTGTTGGGAACACCGGGGAGCTGTTTTTT.

This chain connects TRBV7-2 to TRBJ1-2, with a tentative D call TRBD1 (5 bases). Germline V gene lookup returns CDR1 SGHTA and CDR2 FQGNSA. The CDR3 is made up of 13 amino acids. Trimming stripped 1 base from V and 5 bases from J, with 8 bases between. This CDR3 is CASSLDRGYGYTF. CDR3 DNA: TGTGCCAGCAGCTTAGATCGGGGGTATGGCTACACCTTC.

V usage is TRBV9 and J usage is TRBJ2-6; TRBD1 is a possible D gene (7 bases). The CDR3 contains 17 residues. Trimming stripped 0 bases from V and 6 bases from J, with 16 bases between. Germline V gene sequence: CDR1 SGDLS, CDR2 YYNGEE. CDR3 sequence (DNA): TGTGCCAGCAGCGTAGGTCTCAGGGGGGTAGAGGCCAACGTCCTGACTTTC. Its translation is CASSVGLRGVEANVLTF.

The chain recombines TRBV27 with TRBJ1-2; TRBD1 matches at 8 bases. This CDR3 has 16 amino acids. Germline V lookup: CDR1 MNHEY, CDR2 SMNVEV (reference sequence). Trimming cost V 4 bases and J 4 bases; bases outside gene matches: 11. The CDR3 region is CASSSIAKTGAYGYTF. CDR3 sequence (DNA): TGTGCCAGCAGTTCCATAGCCAAGACAGGGGCCTATGGCTACACCTTC.

This rearrangement joins TRBV6-1 to TRBJ2-5, with D possibly matching TRBD2 (7 bases). Germline lookup yields CDR1 MNHNS and CDR2 SASEGT. The CDR3 covers 15 residues. V was trimmed by 2 bases and J by 1 base, leaving 11 bases between them. The CDR3 reads CASSETGGPQETQYF. The CDR3 nucleotides read TGTGCCAGCAGTGAAACGGGGGGCCCCCAAGAGACCCAGTACTTC.

The chain combines TRBV28 with TRBJ1-2; no definite D call. Trimming cost V 1 base and J 8 bases, with 8 bases left between them. The length of the CDR3 is 12 residues. Per germline, CDR1 MDHEN and CDR2 SYDVKM. The CDR3 loop reads CASSLSPGGYTF. The CDR3 coding sequence is TGTGCCAGCAGTTTATCCCCGGGCGGCTACACCTTC.

The rearrangement uses TRBV28 and TRBJ1-1, with D hard to call. Germline values: CDR1 MDHEN, CDR2 SYDVKM. V lost 2 bases and J 4 bases, leaving 20 bases between the germline ends. CDR3 size: 17 residues. CDR3 in amino acids: CASSLATVGSKATEAFF. DNA for the CDR3: TGTGCCAGCAGTTTAGCTACAGTGGGCTCAAAGGCCACTGAAGCTTTCTTT.

The V and J genes are TRBV5-4 and TRBJ1-5, with 10 bases matching TRBD1. The CDR3 runs 17 residues. Per the germline V gene, CDR1 is SGHNT and CDR2 is YYREEE (reference sequence). V was pared by 0 bases and J by 5 bases, with 8 bases of the junction left unmatched. The CDR3 coding sequence is TGTGCCAGCAGCTTGGGCACCGGGACAGGGGTGGATCAGCCCCAGCATTTT. It yields the protein CASSLGTGTGVDQPQHF.

The chain couples TRBV19 to TRBJ1-5; D ambiguous. The CDR3 spans 17 residues. Trimming pared 5 bases from V and 2 bases from J, leaving 19 bases between. Germline V gives CDR1 LNHDA, CDR2 SQIVND (reference sequence). The CDR3 DNA reads TGTGCCAGTAGTCCCAGAATTTCCCGTCGGCGCAATCAGCCCCAGCATTTT. Protein: CASSPRISRRRNQPQHF. Complete variable domain (other parts from reference TRBV19 and TRBJ1-5): DGGITQSPKYLFRKEGQNVTLSCEQNLNHDAMYWYRQDPGQGLRLIYYSQIVNDFQKGDIAEGYSVSREKKESFPLTVTSAQKNPTAFYLCASSPRISRRRNQPQHFGDGTRLSIL.

This clone occurred a few times. This chain links TRBV5-4 with TRBJ2-3, with a tentative D call TRBD1 (6 bases). The CDR3 length is 16 residues. CDR1 SGHNT and CDR2 YYREEE come from the germline V gene (reference sequence). V lost 3 bases and J 2 bases, leaving 16 bases between the germline ends. DNA of the CDR3: TGTGCCAGCAGCTACAGGGTGAATGCCGACACAGATACGCAGTATTTT. Its translation: CASSYRVNADTDTQYF. The full variable domain, with the rest looked up from reference TRBV5-4 and TRBJ2-3, is ETGVTQSPTHLIKTRGQQVTLRCSSQSGHNTVSWYQQALGQGPQFIFQYYREEENGRGNFPPRFSGLQFPNYSSELNVNALELDDSALYLCASSYRVNADTDTQYFGPGTRLTVL.

The chain has TRBV20-1 and TRBJ1-2; no reliable D call. Between the trimmed V and J ends, which lost 6 bases and 8 bases, there was a span of 7 bases. Germline CDR1 DFQATT, CDR2 SNEGSKA (reference sequence). This CDR3 is 9 amino acids long. CDR3 protein: CSAAKGYTF. CDR3 nucleotides: TGCAGTGCCGCGAAAGGCTACACCTTC.

There are a few counts of this clone. The J gene is TRBJ2-1, the V gene TRBV7-2; TRBD1 might be the D (5 bases). The CDR3 is made up of 16 amino acids. Germline CDR1 and CDR2: SGHTA and FQGNSA. V gave up 0 bases and J gave up 9 bases, with 18 bases separating them. The CDR3 DNA is TGTGCCAGCAGCTTAGCGGGGCGGCGTATTCGCAGTGAGCAGTTCTTC. Translated, it gives CASSLAGRRIRSEQFF. The full variable domain, its missing parts supplied by reference TRBV7-2 and TRBJ2-1, is GAGVSQSPSNKVTEKGKDVELRCDPISGHTALYWYRQSLGQGLEFLIYFQGNSAPDKSGLPSDRFSAERTGGSVSTLTIQRTQQEDSAVYLCASSLAGRRIRSEQFFGPGTRLTVL.

The V call is TRBV7-9, the J call TRBJ1-2; possible D gene TRBD1, 6 bases. The V end lost 5 bases, the J end lost 2 bases, and 9 bases lay between the germline ends. Germline CDR1 and CDR2: SEHNR and FQNEAQ (reference sequence). The CDR3 is made up of 13 amino acids. CDR3: CASSPDRNYGYTF. CDR3 coding DNA: TGTGCCAGCAGCCCCGACAGGAACTATGGCTACACCTTC. The full variable domain, in which reference TRBV7-9 and TRBJ1-2 provide the parts outside the CDR3, is DTGVSQNPRHKITKRGQNVTFRCDPISEHNRLYWYRQTLGQGPEFLTYFQNEAQLEKSRLLSDRFSAERPKGSFSTLEIQRTEQGDSAMYLCASSPDRNYGYTFGSGTRLTVV.

The count of this clone is one. CDR3 in amino acids: CASRIREGGAFF. The CDR3 bases are TGTGCCAGCAGGATACGTGAGGGGGGAGCTTTCTTT. The chain carries TRBV28 and TRBJ1-1; possibly TRBD1 for D (6 bases). This CDR3 comprises 12 residues. The germline V gene has CDR1 MDHEN and CDR2 SYDVKM. V was pared by 6 bases and J by 10 bases, with 15 bases between.

V gene TRBV29-1 combines with J gene TRBJ2-1, with TRBD1 identical over 7 bases. Germline V gene lookup returns CDR1 SQVTM and CDR2 ANQGSEA. CDR3 length: 14 amino acids. V lost 3 bases to trimming and J lost 7 bases; unmatched junction nucleotides: 9. CDR3 DNA: TGCAGCGTTGAGGGGAAGGGGGCCAGTAATGAGCAGTTCTTC. Translated: CSVEGKGASNEQFF.

The genes are TRBV6-1 and TRBJ2-1; D remains unclear. Trimming took 4 bases from V and 10 from J, leaving 8 bases between them. CDR1 is MNHNS, CDR2 SASEGT, per germline. The CDR3 spans 11 residues. Here the CDR3 reads CASSGVREQFF. The CDR3 DNA sequence: TGTGCCAGCAGTGGAGTCCGGGAGCAGTTCTTC.

The chain recombines TRBV7-9 with TRBJ2-1; the D gene could be TRBD1 or TRBD2 (5 bases each). The CDR3 runs 13 residues. The germline V gene has CDR1 SEHNR and CDR2 FQNEAQ (reference sequence). Deletions cut 1 base from V and 13 bases from J, with 14 bases between. The CDR3 bases are TGTGCCAGCAGCTTAGGACGGTGGGACCCCCAGTTCTTC. This sequence encodes CASSLGRWDPQFF.

This chain joins TRBV5-6 and TRBJ2-1, with 7 bases identical to TRBD2. This CDR3 has 16 amino acids. Germline CDR1 SGHDT, CDR2 YYEEEE. The V and J ends lost 0 bases and 1 base, in that order; junction bases with no gene match: 4. In nucleotides, the CDR3 is TGTGCCAGCAGCTTGGTGGGCGGGGGTTCCTACAATGAGCAGTTCTTC. It specifies CASSLVGGGSYNEQFF.